One sample yielded the 26 T cell receptor beta chains listed below, sequenced in a study of beta chain features in type 1 diabetes. The sequenced template was cDNA made from the entire isolated RNA. Clones were read by immunoSEQ multiplex PCR, and TCRdb kept only the in-frame ones, dropping some. The table records hundreds of thousands of clones, around 16% of them present only once. The sequencing sample was made of naive CD4+ T cells from blood. These receptors were obtained from a man younger than 35 in good health.

The chain uses TRBV4-3 and TRBJ2-2, with D tentatively TRBD1 or TRBD2 (5 bases each). The germline CDR1 and CDR2 sequences are LGHNA and YSLEER. The CDR3 contains 15 residues. V shed 1 base and J shed 4 bases, with 10 bases lying between them. CDR3 sequence: CASSQGDVGTGELFF. CDR3 nucleotide sequence: TGCGCCAGCAGCCAAGGGGACGTTGGCACCGGGGAGCTGTTTTTT.

The genes are TRBV5-6 and TRBJ1-5, with D maybe TRBD1 (5 bases). This CDR3 comprises 16 residues. The V gene's germline CDR1 is SGHDT and CDR2 YYEEEE. The V gene lost 0 bases and the J gene lost 1 base, with 11 bases spanning the gap. Here the CDR3 reads CASSLASRGSNQPQHF. As DNA, the CDR3 is TGTGCCAGCAGCTTGGCCAGTAGGGGAAGCAATCAGCCCCAGCATTTT.

The V and J genes are TRBV18 and TRBJ1-5, with 7 bases lining up with TRBD1. V shed 3 bases and J 1 base; nucleotides not matched to a gene: 6. Per the germline V gene, CDR1 is KGHSH and CDR2 is LQKENI. The CDR3 is 16 residues long. The CDR3 sequence: CASSPVAGQSNQPQHF. In DNA form, the CDR3 reads TGTGCCAGCTCACCTGTGGCGGGACAGAGCAATCAGCCCCAGCATTTT.

This chain joins TRBV14 and TRBJ2-2; 11 positions agree with TRBD2. The CDR3 is 15 amino acids. Germline CDR1 reads SGHDN; CDR2 reads FVKESK. V was clipped by 4 bases and J by 6 bases; unmatched bases: 4. CDR3 region: CASSPSGGPAGELFF. In DNA form, the CDR3 reads TGTGCCAGCAGCCCTAGCGGGGGGCCCGCCGGGGAGCTGTTTTTT.

CDR3 nucleotide sequence: TGTGCCAGCAGTTCAGCGCCCCAAGAGACCCAGTACTTC. It specifies CASSSAPQETQYF. The rearrangement uses TRBV5-6 and TRBJ2-5; no clear D gene. This CDR3 is 13 amino acids long. Germline CDR1 reads SGHDT; CDR2 reads YYEEEE. V was trimmed by 5 bases and J by 1 base, leaving 9 bases between them.

This clone was picked up a small number of times. The germline gene is not matched at one end of the junction; a read error may be the cause. The CDR3 DNA reads as TGTGCTAGCAGAGACACTTTCACCGGGGAGCTGTTTTTT. Amino acids: CASRDTFTGELFF. V gene TRBV7-7 combines with J gene TRBJ2-2; D gene ambiguous. In germline, CDR1 is SSHAT, CDR2 FNYEAQ (reference sequence). The CDR3 runs to 13 residues.

In its sample, this clone was seen a few times. V is TRBV6-1 and J is TRBJ1-4, with TRBD1 matching over 8 bases. The germline V gene has CDR1 MNHNS and CDR2 SASEGT. Trimming removed 8 bases from V and 4 bases from J; junction bases left unmatched: 6. The CDR3 runs 14 residues. The CDR3: CASLRTGINEKLFF. Here the CDR3 DNA reads TGTGCCAGCTTACGGACAGGGATTAATGAAAAACTGTTTTTT.

This clone was detected only a few times. The chain couples TRBV6-1 to TRBJ1-5; maybe TRBD1 (5 bases). Germline loops: CDR1 MNHNS, CDR2 SASEGT. The ends were cut back, 7 bases at V and 0 bases at J, with 13 bases in the middle. The length of the CDR3 is 15 residues. CDR3 coding DNA: TGTGCCAGCAAAGGCACAGGACCTAGCAATCAGCCCCAGCATTTT. Protein product: CASKGTGPSNQPQHF.

The V gene is TRBV4-1, the J gene TRBJ2-7; tentative D call: TRBD2 (6 bases). The germline CDR1 and CDR2 sequences are MGHRA and YSYEKL. V lost 4 bases, J lost 7 bases, and 20 bases lay in between. The CDR3 sequence is 15 residues long. The CDR3 DNA reads TGCGCCAGCAGCCGCGGGTTTAGCGGCGTCGGAGAGCAGTACTTC. Protein product: CASSRGFSGVGEQYF.

A few counts support this clone. This sequence joins TRBV9 and TRBJ2-1; TRBD2 agrees at 8 bases. Looked up from germline, CDR1 is SGDLS and CDR2 is YYNGEE. This CDR3 spans 15 amino acids. The V segment lost 4 bases and the J segment 1 base; nucleotides outside the gene matches: 4. The CDR3 sequence: CASSTGTRSYNEQFF. CDR3 nucleotide sequence: TGTGCCAGCAGCACCGGGACTAGATCCTACAATGAGCAGTTCTTC.

This clone has only a few counts. The chain employs TRBV28 and TRBJ2-1; weak D call: TRBD2 (6 bases). The V gene lost 6 bases and the J gene lost 4 bases, with 16 bases spanning the gap. Germline values: CDR1 MDHEN, CDR2 SYDVKM. The CDR3 contains 15 residues. The CDR3 DNA reads TGTGCCAGCAGCGGACTGGCGGGGCCATACAATGAGCAGTTCTTC. Its translation: CASSGLAGPYNEQFF.

The CDR3 DNA follows: TGCGCCAGCAGCAGTTCGGAGGTCTTCACAGATACGCAGTATTTT. Protein product: CASSSSEVFTDTQYF. The chain carries TRBV5-1 and TRBJ2-3; D might be TRBD2 (5 bases). The V end lost 4 bases, the J end lost 2 bases, and 14 bases lay between the germline ends. The CDR3 loop spans 15 amino acids. Germline lookup yields CDR1 SGHRS and CDR2 YFSETQ.

This clone was observed once. This chain connects TRBV7-2 to TRBJ1-2, with 8 bases matching TRBD1. The germline V gene encodes CDR1 SGHTA and CDR2 FQGNSA. With 4 bases clipped from V and 7 bases from J, the junction kept 8 bases outside the gene matches. The CDR3 runs to 14 residues. The CDR3 loop reads CASSYKTGATGYTF. The CDR3 nucleotides read TGTGCCAGCAGCTATAAGACAGGGGCGACTGGCTACACCTTC. Variable domain in full (rest from reference TRBV7-2 and TRBJ1-2): GAGVSQSPSNKVTEKGKDVELRCDPISGHTALYWYRQSLGQGLEFLIYFQGNSAPDKSGLPSDRFSAERTGGSVSTLTIQRTQQEDSAVYLCASSYKTGATGYTFGSGTRLTVV.

In regard to this clone: Other nucleotide sequences in the sample specify the same CDR3. The rearrangement links TRBV7-9 to TRBJ2-3; unclear D gene. V was cut by 1 base and J by 4 bases, with 3 bases left in between. Germline V gene lookup returns CDR1 SEHNR and CDR2 FQNEAQ (reference sequence). This CDR3 has 12 amino acids. CDR3 coding DNA: TGTGCCAGCAGCTTAGTCTCAGATACGCAGTATTTT. Protein product: CASSLVSDTQYF.

This clone was counted a few times. The rearrangement uses TRBV6-5 and TRBJ1-4, with D perhaps TRBD1 (6 bases). CDR3 length equals 15 residues. Trimming pared 4 bases from V and 4 bases from J, leaving 13 bases between. Per germline, CDR1 MNHEY and CDR2 SVGAGI. CDR3 nucleotides: TGTGCCAGCAGTTCCCCAGGGGAGGGTAATGAAAAACTGTTTTTT. This gives the protein CASSSPGEGNEKLFF.

The chain combines TRBV6-5 with TRBJ1-2; D might be TRBD1 (6 bases). The V end lost 7 bases, the J end lost 4 bases, and 16 bases lay between the germline ends. CDR1 is MNHEY and CDR2 is SVGAGI in the germline V gene. The CDR3 has 14 residues. As DNA, the CDR3 is TGTGCCAGCACCTGGGGGCGCGACGTCTATGGCTACACCTTC. This encodes CASTWGRDVYGYTF.

This clone was seen a handful of times. The V and J genes are TRBV19 and TRBJ1-5; no firm D call. Germline loops: CDR1 LNHDA, CDR2 SQIVND (reference sequence). V lost 7 bases, J lost 4 bases, and 11 bases lay in between. This CDR3 has 13 residues. The CDR3 DNA reads as TGTGCCAGTAAGTCCAATTTTAATCAGCCCCAGCATTTT. Its translation: CASKSNFNQPQHF.

The chain is built from TRBV23-1 and TRBJ2-7; D perhaps matches TRBD2 (5 bases). TRBV23-1 is given ORF status, its function remaining uncertain. V was pared by 4 bases and J by 3 bases, with 16 bases between. The CDR3 totals 15 residues. Written as DNA, the CDR3 is TGCGCCAGCAGTCCATGTCCAGCGGAAGACTACGAGCAGTACTTC. It translates to CASSPCPAEDYEQYF.

There are a few counts of this clone. The V gene is TRBV6-5, the J gene TRBJ2-7, with D tentatively TRBD2 (6 bases). CDR3 size: 14 residues. The ends were cut back, 5 bases at V and 2 bases at J, with 13 bases in the middle. Looked up from germline, CDR1 is MNHEY and CDR2 is SVGAGI. In DNA, the CDR3 is TGTGCCAGCAGTAAACCGGGAGCAGCCTACGAGCAGTACTTC. Protein: CASSKPGAAYEQYF.

This clone was observed a few times. Different DNA sequences within this sample yield the same CDR3. The V gene is TRBV7-2, the J gene TRBJ2-1; D is unclear. The CDR3 spans 12 residues. The germline V gene has CDR1 SGHTA and CDR2 FQGNSA. V shed 3 bases and J shed 4 bases, with 4 bases lying between them. The CDR3 DNA reads as TGTGCCAGCAGCTTCAGTTACAATGAGCAGTTCTTC. Its translation: CASSFSYNEQFF.

The DNA of the CDR3 is TGTGCCAGCAGACACGGGACAGGGCGAGGGGGCAATCAGCCCCAGCATTTT. It specifies CASRHGTGRGGNQPQHF. The chain recombines TRBV27 with TRBJ1-5, with 9 bases fitting TRBD1. V lost 6 bases and J lost 2; bases outside the gene matches: 11. CDR1 and CDR2 (germline): MNHEY, SMNVEV (reference sequence). CDR3 length equals 17 residues.

This clone was seen only a few times. This sequence joins TRBV30 and TRBJ2-5; D might be TRBD1 or TRBD2, each matching 5 bases. V was clipped by 5 bases and J by 11 bases, with 21 bases between them. Germline loops: CDR1 GTSNPN, CDR2 SVGIG (reference sequence). The CDR3 spans 13 residues. This CDR3 reads CAWGGRSPSQQYF. As DNA, the CDR3 is TGTGCCTGGGGGGGACGGAGTCCTTCCCAGCAGTACTTC.

V is TRBV28 and J is TRBJ2-4; D might be TRBD1 (6 bases). The CDR3 sequence is 15 residues long. V lost 6 bases to trimming and J lost 4 bases, with 16 bases between them. From germline, CDR1 is MDHEN and CDR2 SYDVKM. CDR3: CASRPSRQEKNIQYF. DNA of the CDR3: TGTGCCAGCAGACCCTCCCGACAGGAAAAAAACATTCAGTACTTC.

This clone was picked up a small number of times. The chain has TRBV7-9 and TRBJ2-1; 7 positions match TRBD2. The germline V gene encodes CDR1 SEHNR and CDR2 FQNEAQ (reference sequence). With 5 bases clipped from V and 7 bases from J, the junction kept 14 bases outside the gene matches. CDR3 length: 16 amino acids. The CDR3 coding sequence is TGTGCCAGCAGCGAACGACTAGCAAGTTTGGGGAATGAGCAGTTCTTC. Its translation is CASSERLASLGNEQFF.

This clone turned up a few times. The chain is built from TRBV5-4 and TRBJ2-5, with 7 bases that match TRBD2. V was pared by 0 bases and J by 4 bases, with 6 bases of the junction left unmatched. The CDR3 is 15 residues long. Germline CDR1 reads SGHNT; CDR2 reads YYREEE (reference sequence). The CDR3 sequence is CASSLAQLARETQYF. The CDR3 DNA is TGTGCCAGCAGCTTGGCACAACTAGCGCGAGAGACCCAGTACTTC.

This clone was observed a handful of times. The gene calls are TRBV19 and TRBJ2-5; TRBD2 aligns across 10 bases. The CDR3 extends over 15 amino acids. V shed 3 bases and J 7 bases; nucleotides not matched to a gene: 8. Germline V lookup: CDR1 LNHDA, CDR2 SQIVND (reference sequence). CDR3: CASSISLAGARTQYF. CDR3 nucleotides: TGTGCCAGTAGTATCTCCCTAGCGGGGGCACGGACCCAGTACTTC.